This TCR beta chain was recovered during a study of shared clonotypes between healthy human individuals. Note on this clone: Its target is unknown.

Findings and caveats of the study: A handful of donors shared around 5% of their naive CD4 clonotypes. Few donors restricted represented genetic and exposure-history diversity. When compared with the clonotypes that were shared by all four sorted-subset donors, the non-shared clonotypes turned out to have lower generation probabilities.

For each subset, genomic DNA was distributed in equal portions over several immunoSEQ plates. The protocol was immunoSEQ multiplex PCR, while the TCRdb copy is restricted to in-frame clones and leaves out a portion. Of some 2,100,000 clones in the sample, around 95% were seen once. V lost 3 bases and J lost 4, with 8 bases in between. Looked up from germline, CDR1 is LNHDA and CDR2 is SQIVND (reference sequence). CDR3 length: 13 amino acids. This receptor was obtained from a young man in good health. The chain employs TRBV19 and TRBJ2-3, with D maybe TRBD2 (6 bases). The sequenced material came from naive CD4+ T cells sorted from blood. Stated subset: CD45RA+ positively selected. CDR3: CASSIGGSDTQYF. The CDR3 region has the DNA TGTGCCAGTAGTATTGGGGGGTCAGATACGCAGTATTTT.